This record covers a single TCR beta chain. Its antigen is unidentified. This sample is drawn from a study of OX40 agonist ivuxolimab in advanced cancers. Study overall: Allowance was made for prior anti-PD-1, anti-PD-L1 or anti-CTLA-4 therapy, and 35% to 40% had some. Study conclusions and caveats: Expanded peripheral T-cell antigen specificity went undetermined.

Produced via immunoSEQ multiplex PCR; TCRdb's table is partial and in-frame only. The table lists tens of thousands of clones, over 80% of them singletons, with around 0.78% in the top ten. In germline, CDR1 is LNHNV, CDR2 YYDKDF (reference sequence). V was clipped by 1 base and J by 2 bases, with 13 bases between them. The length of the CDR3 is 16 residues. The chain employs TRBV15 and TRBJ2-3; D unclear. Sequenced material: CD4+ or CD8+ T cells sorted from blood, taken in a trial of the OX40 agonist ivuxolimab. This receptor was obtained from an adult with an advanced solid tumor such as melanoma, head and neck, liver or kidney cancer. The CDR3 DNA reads TGTGCCACCAGCAGAGTAAGGGCCCCCAACACAGATACGCAGTATTTT. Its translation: CATSRVRAPNTDTQYF. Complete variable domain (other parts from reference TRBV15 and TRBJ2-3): DAMVIQNPRYQVTQFGKPVTLSCSQTLNHNVMYWYQQKSSQAPKLLFHYYDKDFNNEADTPDNFQSRRPNTSFCFLDIRSPGLGDTAMYLCATSRVRAPNTDTQYFGPGTRLTVL.